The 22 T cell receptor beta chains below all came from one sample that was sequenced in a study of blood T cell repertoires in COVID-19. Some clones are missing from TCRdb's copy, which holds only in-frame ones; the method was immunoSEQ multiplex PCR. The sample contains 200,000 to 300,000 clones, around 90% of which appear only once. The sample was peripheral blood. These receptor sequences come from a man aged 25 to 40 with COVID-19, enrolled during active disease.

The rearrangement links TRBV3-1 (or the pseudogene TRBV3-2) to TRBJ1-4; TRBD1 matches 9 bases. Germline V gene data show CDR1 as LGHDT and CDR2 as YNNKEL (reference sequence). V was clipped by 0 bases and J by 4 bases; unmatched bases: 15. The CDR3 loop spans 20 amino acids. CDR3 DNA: TGTGCCAGCAGCCAAGAGGAAGGACAGGGGTTAGGGGACAATAATGAAAAACTGTTTTTT. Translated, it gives CASSQEEGQGLGDNNEKLFF.

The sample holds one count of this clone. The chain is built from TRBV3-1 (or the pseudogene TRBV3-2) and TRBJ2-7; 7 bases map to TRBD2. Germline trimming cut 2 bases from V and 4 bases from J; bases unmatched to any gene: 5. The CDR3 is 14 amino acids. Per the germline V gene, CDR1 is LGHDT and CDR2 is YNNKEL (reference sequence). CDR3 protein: CASSQSGALYEQYF. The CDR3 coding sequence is TGTGCCAGCAGCCAAAGCGGGGCCTTGTACGAGCAGTACTTC.

CDR3 nucleotides: TGTGCCAGCAGTGATGGGGGACTAACCATGAACACCGGGGAGCTGTTTTTT. Its translation: CASSDGGLTMNTGELFF. The genes are TRBV2 and TRBJ2-2; TRBD2 matches at 7 bases. The V segment lost 3 bases and the J segment 1 base; nucleotides outside the gene matches: 8. Looked up from germline, CDR1 is SNHLY and CDR2 is FYNNEI. The CDR3 loop spans 17 amino acids.

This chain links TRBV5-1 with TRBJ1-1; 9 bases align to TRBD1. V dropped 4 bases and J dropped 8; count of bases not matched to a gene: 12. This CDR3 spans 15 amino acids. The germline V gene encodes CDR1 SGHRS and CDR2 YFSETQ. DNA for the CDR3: TGCGCCAGCAGCCAATCACCGGGGACAGGGTGGGAAGCTTTCTTT. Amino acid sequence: CASSQSPGTGWEAFF.

CDR3 bases: TGTGCCAGTAGTATTTTTAGATCTAGCACAGATACGCAGTATTTT. Translating gives CASSIFRSSTDTQYF. J is TRBJ2-3 and V is TRBV19; D remains ambiguous. Trimming took off 3 bases at V and 0 bases at J, with 10 bases between the two ends. Germline CDR1 reads LNHDA; CDR2 reads SQIVND (reference sequence). CDR3 length: 15 residues.

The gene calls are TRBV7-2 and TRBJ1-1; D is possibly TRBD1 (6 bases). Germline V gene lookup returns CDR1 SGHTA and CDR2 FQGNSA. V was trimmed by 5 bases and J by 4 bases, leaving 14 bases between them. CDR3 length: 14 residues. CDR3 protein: CASSTGTFSTEAFF. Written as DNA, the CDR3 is TGTGCCAGCAGCACCGGGACATTTAGCACTGAAGCTTTCTTT. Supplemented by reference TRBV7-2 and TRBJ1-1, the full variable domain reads GAGVSQSPSNKVTEKGKDVELRCDPISGHTALYWYRQSLGQGLEFLIYFQGNSAPDKSGLPSDRFSAERTGGSVSTLTIQRTQQEDSAVYLCASSTGTFSTEAFFGQGTRLTVV.

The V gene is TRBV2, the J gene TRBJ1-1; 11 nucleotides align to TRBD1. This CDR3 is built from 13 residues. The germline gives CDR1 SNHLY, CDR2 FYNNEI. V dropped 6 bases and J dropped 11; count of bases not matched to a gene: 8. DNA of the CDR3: TGTGCCAGCAGGGTTGGGACAGGGGGAGGGGCTTTCTTT. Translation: CASRVGTGGGAFF.

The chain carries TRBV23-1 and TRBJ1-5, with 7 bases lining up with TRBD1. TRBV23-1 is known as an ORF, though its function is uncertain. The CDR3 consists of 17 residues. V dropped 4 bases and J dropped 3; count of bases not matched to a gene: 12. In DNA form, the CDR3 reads TGCGCCAGCAGTCTCCTCTTGAGAGACAGGGTCAATCAGCCCCAGCATTTT. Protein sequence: CASSLLLRDRVNQPQHF.

The CDR3 DNA reads as TGTGCCAGCCAGAGACAGGGGGACACTGAAGCTTTCTTT. It translates to CASQRQGDTEAFF. J is TRBJ1-1 and V is TRBV7-9; 9 positions agree with TRBD1. The CDR3 is made up of 13 amino acids. Germline loops: CDR1 SEHNR, CDR2 FQNEAQ (reference sequence). Germline trimming cut 8 bases from V and 3 bases from J; bases unmatched to any gene: 4.

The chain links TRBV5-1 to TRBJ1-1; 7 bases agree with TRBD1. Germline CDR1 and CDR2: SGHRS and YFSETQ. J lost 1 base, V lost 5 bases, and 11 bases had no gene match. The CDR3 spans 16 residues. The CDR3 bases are TGCGCCAGCAGTCGGACAGGAGGTTCTCAGAACACTGAAGCTTTCTTT. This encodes CASSRTGGSQNTEAFF.

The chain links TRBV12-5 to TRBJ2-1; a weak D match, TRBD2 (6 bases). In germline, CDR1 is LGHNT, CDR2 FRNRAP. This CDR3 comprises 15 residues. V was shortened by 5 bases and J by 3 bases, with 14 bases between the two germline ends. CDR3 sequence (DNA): TGTGCTAGTGGTGCCTTTGGGCGGGGCTACAATGAGCAGTTCTTC. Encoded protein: CASGAFGRGYNEQFF.

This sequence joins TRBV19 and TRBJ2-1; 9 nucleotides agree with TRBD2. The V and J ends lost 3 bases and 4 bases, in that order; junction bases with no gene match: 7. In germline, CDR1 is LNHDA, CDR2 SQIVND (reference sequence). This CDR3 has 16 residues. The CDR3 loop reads CASSIEAGGRYNEQFF. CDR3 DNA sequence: TGTGCCAGTAGTATCGAAGCGGGGGGTAGATACAATGAGCAGTTCTTC.

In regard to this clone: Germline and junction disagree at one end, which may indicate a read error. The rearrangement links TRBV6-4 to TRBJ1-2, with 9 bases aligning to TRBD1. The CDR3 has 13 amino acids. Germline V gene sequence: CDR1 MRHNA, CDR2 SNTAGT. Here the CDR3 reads CASSDQSGTGLIF. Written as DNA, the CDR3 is TGTGCCAGCAGTGACCAATCCGGGACAGGGTTGATCTTC.

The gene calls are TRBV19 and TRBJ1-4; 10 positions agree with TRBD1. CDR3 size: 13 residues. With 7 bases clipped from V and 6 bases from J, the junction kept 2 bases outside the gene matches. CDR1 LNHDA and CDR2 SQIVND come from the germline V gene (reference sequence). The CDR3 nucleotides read TGTGCCAGTAAGGGACAGGGGTATGAAAAACTGTTTTTT. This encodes CASKGQGYEKLFF.

CDR3 sequence: CASSLGQGSSNTEAFF. The CDR3 DNA reads TGTGCCAGCTCACTGGGACAGGGGTCCTCGAACACTGAAGCTTTCTTT. The V gene is TRBV18, the J gene TRBJ1-1, with TRBD1 matching 10 bases. The junction had 6 bases not matched to a gene; V was cut back by 4 bases and J by 1 base. This CDR3 has 16 residues. Germline loops: CDR1 KGHSH, CDR2 LQKENI.

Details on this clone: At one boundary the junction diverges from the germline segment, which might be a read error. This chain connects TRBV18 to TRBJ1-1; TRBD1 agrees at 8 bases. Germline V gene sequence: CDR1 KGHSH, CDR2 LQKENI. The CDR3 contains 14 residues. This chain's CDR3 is CASSPQGGGTEAFF. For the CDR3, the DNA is TGTGCCAGCTCTCCACAGGGGGGGGGCACTGAAGCTTTCTTT.

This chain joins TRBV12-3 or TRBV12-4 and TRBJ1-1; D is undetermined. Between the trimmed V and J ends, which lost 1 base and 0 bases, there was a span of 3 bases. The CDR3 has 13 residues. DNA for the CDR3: TGTGCCAGCAGTTTAGGTATGAACACTGAAGCTTTCTTT. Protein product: CASSLGMNTEAFF.

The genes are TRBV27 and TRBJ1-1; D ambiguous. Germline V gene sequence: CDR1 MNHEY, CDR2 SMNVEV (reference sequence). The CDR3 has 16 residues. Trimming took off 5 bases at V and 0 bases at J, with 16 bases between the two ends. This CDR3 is CASSITQIYMNTEAFF. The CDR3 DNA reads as TGTGCCAGCAGTATCACGCAGATTTACATGAACACTGAAGCTTTCTTT.

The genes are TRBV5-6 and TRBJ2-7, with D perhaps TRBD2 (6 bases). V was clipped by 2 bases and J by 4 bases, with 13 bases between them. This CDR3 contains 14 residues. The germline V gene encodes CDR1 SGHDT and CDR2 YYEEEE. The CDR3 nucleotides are TGTGCCAGCAGCTTCTCGGGGGTCGGGTACGAGCAGTACTTC. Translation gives CASSFSGVGYEQYF.

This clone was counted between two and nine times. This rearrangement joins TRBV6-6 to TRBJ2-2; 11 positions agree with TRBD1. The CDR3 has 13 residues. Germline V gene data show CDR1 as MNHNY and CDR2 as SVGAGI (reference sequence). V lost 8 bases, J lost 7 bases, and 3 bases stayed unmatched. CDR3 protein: CASRTGGIGELFF. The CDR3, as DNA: TGTGCCAGCCGGACAGGGGGCATCGGGGAGCTGTTTTTT.

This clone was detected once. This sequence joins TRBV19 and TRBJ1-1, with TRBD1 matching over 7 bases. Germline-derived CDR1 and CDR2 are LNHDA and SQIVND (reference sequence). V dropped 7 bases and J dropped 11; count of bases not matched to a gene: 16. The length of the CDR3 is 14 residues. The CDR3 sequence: CASTILRGSGVAFF. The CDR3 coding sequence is TGTGCCAGTACTATCCTCAGGGGGTCCGGGGTGGCTTTCTTT.

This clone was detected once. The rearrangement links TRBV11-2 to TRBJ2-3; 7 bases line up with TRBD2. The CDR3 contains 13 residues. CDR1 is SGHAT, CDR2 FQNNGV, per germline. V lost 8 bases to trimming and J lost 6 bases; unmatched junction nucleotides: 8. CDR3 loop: CASSGGLYDTQYF. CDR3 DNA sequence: TGTGCCAGCTCCGGGGGGTTGTACGATACGCAGTATTTT.